Following are 27 T cell receptor beta chains from one sample sequenced in a study of T cell responses to AZD1222 COVID-19 vaccine. This table comes from immunoSEQ multiplex PCR, and its TCRdb copy is limited to in-frame clones, with some not included. Among approximately 150,000 clones listed, about 89% were seen once. Sequenced material: peripheral blood, taken on day 0 of AZD1222 vaccination. The receptors originated from an adult in good health.

The gene calls are TRBV6-5 and TRBJ2-2, with unresolved D. The CDR3 spans 14 residues. V was shortened by 8 bases and J by 0 bases, with 10 bases between the two germline ends. CDR1 is MNHEY, CDR2 SVGAGI, per germline. CDR3 nucleotides: TGTGCCAGCTCAAGCTACTCGAACACCGGGGAGCTGTTTTTT. This gives the protein CASSSYSNTGELFF.

The chain couples TRBV5-1 to TRBJ1-2; D gene unclear. V was clipped by 3 bases and J by 8 bases, with 11 bases between them. Germline V gene sequence: CDR1 SGHRS, CDR2 YFSETQ. CDR3 size: 12 residues. The CDR3 protein is CASSSTPGGYTF. The CDR3 DNA sequence: TGCGCCAGCAGCTCGACGCCCGGGGGCTACACCTTC.

The V gene is TRBV2, the J gene TRBJ2-1; 13 bases fit TRBD2. The trim removed 5 bases at V and 7 bases at J, leaving 20 bases unmatched. CDR1 is SNHLY and CDR2 is FYNNEI in the germline V gene. The CDR3 extends over 20 amino acids. The CDR3 protein is CASSFERLAGGLGLRNEQFF. The CDR3 coding sequence is TGTGCCAGCAGTTTCGAACGACTAGCGGGGGGCCTGGGGCTAAGGAATGAGCAGTTCTTC.

J is TRBJ1-1 and V is TRBV3-1 (or the pseudogene TRBV3-2); tentatively, D is TRBD1 (6 bases). V lost 3 bases and J 11 bases, leaving 10 bases between the germline ends. The CDR3 runs 11 residues. Germline values: CDR1 LGHDT, CDR2 YNNKEL (reference sequence). This CDR3 reads CASSQGGPAFF. In nucleotides, the CDR3 is TGTGCCAGCAGCCAGGGGGGGCCCGCTTTCTTT.

This clone was observed once. This chain uses TRBV7-8 with TRBJ2-1; TRBD2 matches 8 bases. Germline V CDR1 and CDR2: SGHVS, FQNEAQ. This CDR3 has 15 amino acids. V was pared by 5 bases and J by 0 bases, with 3 bases of the junction left unmatched. DNA of the CDR3: TGTGCCAGCAGCCGACGGGGGGGCTCCTACAATGAGCAGTTCTTC. Residues: CASSRRGGSYNEQFF.

This clone was recorded once. The chain has TRBV7-9 and TRBJ2-2, with D unresolved. The CDR3 is 13 residues long. Germline CDR1 reads SEHNR; CDR2 reads FQNEAQ (reference sequence). V lost 5 bases and J lost 5, with 9 bases in between. The CDR3 spells CASSPWETGELFF. CDR3 in DNA: TGTGCCAGCAGCCCGTGGGAAACCGGGGAGCTGTTTTTT.

The V and J genes are TRBV4-3 and TRBJ2-7; D unresolved. Trimming removed 0 bases from V and 2 bases from J, with 11 bases in between. The CDR3 extends over 15 amino acids. Germline V lookup: CDR1 LGHNA, CDR2 YSLEER. CDR3 region: CASSQETRNTYEQYF. Here the CDR3 DNA reads TGCGCCAGCAGCCAAGAAACCCGGAACACCTACGAGCAGTACTTC.

The V gene is TRBV28, the J gene TRBJ1-6, with 12 bases matching TRBD1. The CDR3 sequence is 18 residues long. J gave up 6 bases and V 0 bases, and 6 bases lay outside the gene matches. Germline V CDR1 and CDR2: MDHEN, SYDVKM. CDR3 region: CASSLWGQGARVNSPLHF. In nucleotides, the CDR3 is TGTGCCAGCAGTTTATGGGGACAGGGGGCCAGGGTTAATTCACCCCTCCACTTT.

V and J are TRBV4-1 and TRBJ2-1, with 9 bases matching TRBD2. J gave up 3 bases and V 1 base, and 1 base lay outside the gene matches. Germline V CDR1 and CDR2: MGHRA, YSYEKL. CDR3 size: 15 residues. CDR3 amino acids: CASSQGLAVYNEQFF. The CDR3 DNA follows: TGCGCCAGCAGCCAAGGACTAGCGGTCTACAATGAGCAGTTCTTC.

The table lists this clone with a count of one. CDR3 DNA sequence: TGTGCCAGCAGCTTGGGGTGGGGAAACACCGGGGAGCTGTTTTTT. This sequence encodes CASSLGWGNTGELFF. This sequence joins TRBV3-1 (or the pseudogene TRBV3-2) and TRBJ2-2; D gene uncertain. V shed 5 bases and J shed 2 bases, with 12 bases lying between them. CDR1 and CDR2 (germline): LGHDT, YNNKEL (reference sequence). This CDR3 comprises 15 residues.

This sequence joins TRBV11-3 and TRBJ2-3, with unresolved D. Trimming took 2 bases from V and 5 from J, leaving 5 bases between them. The CDR3 covers 12 residues. The germline gives CDR1 SGHNT, CDR2 YENEEA. Here the CDR3 DNA reads TGTGCCAGCAGCTTAACACAAGATACGCAGTATTTT. Translating it yields CASSLTQDTQYF.

This clone was recorded once. The V gene is TRBV9, the J gene TRBJ1-5; D is unresolved. V lost 4 bases and J 3 bases, leaving 5 bases between the germline ends. The CDR3 is 12 residues long. CDR1 is SGDLS, CDR2 YYNGEE, per germline. This CDR3 reads CASSNNNQPQHF. As DNA, the CDR3 is TGTGCCAGCAGCAACAACAATCAGCCCCAGCATTTT.

The chain has TRBV12-3 or TRBV12-4 and TRBJ2-1, with 10 bases identical to TRBD2. This CDR3 is 13 amino acids long. Trimming took 1 base from V and 15 from J; bases not matched to a gene: 6. The chain's CDR3 is CASSLGLAGDTFF. For the CDR3, the DNA is TGTGCCAGCAGTTTAGGGCTAGCGGGAGACACGTTCTTC.

This clone was seen a single time. The V call is TRBV28, the J call TRBJ2-1; D is perhaps TRBD1 (6 bases). This CDR3 spans 14 amino acids. V gave up 6 bases and J gave up 6 bases, with 15 bases separating them. The V gene's germline CDR1 is MDHEN and CDR2 SYDVKM. This CDR3 is CASSPRDRFNEQFF. CDR3 in DNA: TGTGCCAGCAGCCCCCGAGACAGGTTCAATGAGCAGTTCTTC.

This chain links TRBV28 with TRBJ2-7; TRBD2 aligns across 10 bases. Germline trimming cut 8 bases from V and 6 bases from J; bases unmatched to any gene: 7. The CDR3 contains 13 residues. CDR1 is MDHEN and CDR2 is SYDVKM in the germline V gene. The CDR3 spells CASQRGGSVEQYF. The DNA for the CDR3 is TGTGCCAGCCAGCGGGGGGGTTCGGTCGAGCAGTACTTC.

This chain connects TRBV6-5 to TRBJ2-1; tentatively, D is TRBD1 (6 bases). V gave up 2 bases and J gave up 6 bases, with 14 bases separating them. Per the germline V gene, CDR1 is MNHEY and CDR2 is SVGAGI. The CDR3 runs to 15 residues. CDR3 sequence: CASSYIGGAGNEQFF. The CDR3 DNA reads as TGTGCCAGCAGTTACATTGGGGGCGCAGGCAATGAGCAGTTCTTC.

The chain recombines TRBV11-2 with TRBJ2-7, with 9 nucleotides matching TRBD1. Germline loops: CDR1 SGHAT, CDR2 FQNNGV. J was trimmed by 6 bases and V by 6 bases; bases with no gene match: 12. This CDR3 has 15 amino acids. DNA of the CDR3: TGTGCCAGCAGGTTCGGGGACAGGGTGAATGGCGAGCAGTACTTC. Amino acid sequence: CASRFGDRVNGEQYF.

The chain recombines TRBV2 with TRBJ1-6, with a tentative D call TRBD1 (6 bases). V lost 6 bases and J lost 4, with 19 bases in between. The CDR3 is 17 amino acids. Germline CDR1 SNHLY, CDR2 FYNNEI. DNA for the CDR3: TGTGCCAGCAGATCAACAGGGAGTCGGGCGTATAATTCACCCCTCCACTTT. Its translation is CASRSTGSRAYNSPLHF.

The chain employs TRBV10-3 and TRBJ1-2; 11 nucleotides agree with TRBD1. CDR1 and CDR2 from the germline V gene are ENHRY and SYGVKD. J gave up 2 bases and V 1 base, and 12 bases lay outside the gene matches. The CDR3 runs to 19 residues. The CDR3 loop reads CAISEWTGGGQGPNYGYTF. CDR3 DNA: TGTGCCATCAGTGAGTGGACAGGGGGCGGTCAGGGGCCCAACTATGGCTACACCTTC.

This clone occurred once. The chain couples TRBV6-6 to TRBJ1-1; 8 positions agree with TRBD1. The CDR3 totals 21 residues. Germline CDR1 is MNHNY and CDR2 is SVGAGI (reference sequence). The V and J ends lost 5 bases and 1 base, in that order; junction bases with no gene match: 24. Here the CDR3 reads CASSPPSLTGGVLSQNTEAFF. DNA for the CDR3: TGTGCCAGCAGTCCGCCGAGCCTCACAGGGGGGGTCCTTAGTCAGAACACTGAAGCTTTCTTT.

This chain joins TRBV9 and TRBJ1-1; D is unclear. Germline V CDR1 and CDR2: SGDLS, YYNGEE. CDR3 length: 12 amino acids. V shed 6 bases and J shed 2 bases, with 8 bases lying between them. CDR3 bases: TGTGCCAGCAAGGGCGGAAACACTGAAGCTTTCTTT. Translated: CASKGGNTEAFF.

This sequence joins TRBV9 and TRBJ1-1; 10 bases align to TRBD1. The junction had 6 bases not matched to a gene; V was cut back by 3 bases and J by 1 base. Germline assignment: CDR1 SGDLS and CDR2 YYNGEE. The CDR3 has 16 amino acids. In DNA form, the CDR3 reads TGTGCCAGCAGCGCCCGGACAGGGGGGTCGAACACTGAAGCTTTCTTT. It specifies CASSARTGGSNTEAFF.

The chain uses TRBV30 and TRBJ1-3; tentative D call: TRBD1 (6 bases). The V gene's germline CDR1 is GTSNPN and CDR2 SVGIG (reference sequence). There are 13 residues in the CDR3. CDR3 coding DNA: TGTGCATGGGAGGGGGGCGTAGGAAACACCATATATTTT. This sequence encodes CAWEGGVGNTIYF.

The genes are TRBV24-1 and TRBJ2-1, with 7 bases that match TRBD1. CDR1 is KGHDR, CDR2 SFDVKD, per germline. J gave up 4 bases and V 9 bases, and 14 bases lay outside the gene matches. The CDR3 spans 16 residues. CDR3 region: CATFNLTGPRYNEQFF. CDR3 DNA: TGTGCCACCTTTAACCTGACAGGGCCAAGGTACAATGAGCAGTTCTTC.

This sequence joins TRBV5-6 and TRBJ1-2; D is unresolved. Germline CDR1 reads SGHDT; CDR2 reads YYEEEE. The CDR3 length is 13 residues. V was trimmed by 7 bases and J by 3 bases, leaving 13 bases between them. For the CDR3, the DNA is TGTGCCAGCCGTCGTGGCGTCGACTATGGCTACACCTTC. It yields the protein CASRRGVDYGYTF.

The V gene is TRBV5-1, the J gene TRBJ2-5; maybe TRBD1 (5 bases). Germline V gene sequence: CDR1 SGHRS, CDR2 YFSETQ. V dropped 2 bases and J dropped 5 bases, with 13 bases sitting between them. The CDR3 spans 14 residues. CDR3 in DNA: TGCGCCAGCAGCTTAAGGGGTCCTTCGGAGACCCAGTACTTC. This gives the protein CASSLRGPSETQYF.

The V gene is TRBV5-5, the J gene TRBJ1-4, with D possibly matching TRBD1 (6 bases). Trimming stripped 3 bases from V and 8 bases from J, with 20 bases between. This CDR3 has 16 residues. The germline CDR1 and CDR2 sequences are SGHKS and YYEKEE (reference sequence). In DNA, the CDR3 is TGTGCCAGCAGCTCCGCCTGGGGGCAGATAAGGGAAAAACTGTTTTTT. Amino acids: CASSSAWGQIREKLFF.